The 17 T cell receptor beta chains presented below share a single source sample, sequenced in a study of shared clonotypes between healthy human individuals. Measured with immunoSEQ multiplex PCR; TCRdb has only the in-frame clones, and not every one. The sample has about 2.2 million clones; roughly 93% are singletons. Naive-designated CD8 cells lacked CD45RO, were positively enriched for CCR7, and omitted terminally differentiated effector memory CD45RA+ cells. The specimen sequenced was naive CD8+ T cells from PBMCs. Receptors originate from a man aged 18-30 years in good health. Some clones in this sample may be carry-over from other donors' samples.

The chain links TRBV29-1 to TRBJ2-3; D possibly corresponds to TRBD2 (6 bases). The V and J ends lost 0 bases and 6 bases respectively, with 22 bases between them. The germline gives CDR1 SQVTM, CDR2 ANQGSEA. The CDR3 contains 17 residues. CDR3 DNA sequence: TGCAGCGTTGAAGATCTCAACGGGAGTCCCACAGCGGATACGCAGTATTTT. This sequence encodes CSVEDLNGSPTADTQYF.

In its sample, this clone was seen once. The chain combines TRBV2 with TRBJ2-7; D might be TRBD1 (5 bases). The CDR3 consists of 13 residues. Trimming removed 7 bases at V and 1 base at J, with 11 bases between. Per the germline V gene, CDR1 is SNHLY and CDR2 is FYNNEI. For the CDR3, the DNA is TGTGCCAGCACCCGGGCAGGGTCCTACGAGCAGTACTTC. Its translation is CASTRAGSYEQYF. The whole variable domain, filled in from reference TRBV2 and TRBJ2-7, reads EPEVTQTPSHQVTQMGQEVILRCVPISNHLYFYWYRQILGQKVEFLVSFYNNEISEKSEIFDDQFSVERPDGSNFTLKIRSTKLEDSAMYFCASTRAGSYEQYFGPGTRLTVT.

The V call is TRBV29-1, the J call TRBJ2-2; no firm D call. Germline V gives CDR1 SQVTM, CDR2 ANQGSEA. With 4 bases removed from V and 7 bases from J, the gap between germline ends came to 7 bases. The CDR3 consists of 11 residues. As DNA, the CDR3 is TGCAGCGTTGCGAGGCTCGGGGAGCTGTTTTTT. This sequence encodes CSVARLGELFF.

The rearrangement uses TRBV30 and TRBJ2-1, with D tentatively TRBD2 (7 bases). The CDR3 extends over 12 amino acids. The germline V gene has CDR1 GTSNPN and CDR2 SVGIG (reference sequence). The germline V and J ends were trimmed by 0 bases and 10 bases, with 10 bases remaining between them. CDR3 in DNA: TGTGCCTGGAGTGTGGGGGGGACAGAGCAGTTCTTC. Residues: CAWSVGGTEQFF. Full variable domain (rest looked up from reference TRBV30 and TRBJ2-1): SQTIHQWPATLVQPVGSPLSLECTVEGTSNPNLYWYRQAAGRGLQLLFYSVGIGQISSEVPQNLSASRPQDRQFILSSKKLLLSDSGFYLCAWSVGGTEQFFGPGTRLTVL.

This chain uses TRBV6-5 with TRBJ2-7; D is ambiguous. This CDR3 is 15 amino acids long. Germline assignment: CDR1 MNHEY and CDR2 SVGAGI. The V end was cut by 0 bases, the J end by 0 bases, with 9 bases between. CDR3 nucleotides: TGTGCCAGCAGTTACTCCCAGGAATACTCCTACGAGCAGTACTTC. As protein: CASSYSQEYSYEQYF.

The V call is TRBV10-3, the J call TRBJ2-7, with D tentatively TRBD2 (5 bases). The V and J ends lost 3 bases and 0 bases respectively, with 15 bases between them. Germline assignment: CDR1 ENHRY and CDR2 SYGVKD. This CDR3 is built from 16 residues. The CDR3 region has the DNA TGTGCCATCAGTGATTGGAGCGGAAAAAACTCCTACGAGCAGTACTTC. This codes for CAISDWSGKNSYEQYF.

The CDR3 DNA follows: TGTGCCAGCAGTGGGTCCGTCCGATTTTTATTAGAAAAACTGTTTTTT. Amino acids: CASSGSVRFLLEKLFF. The chain has TRBV6-1 and TRBJ1-4; no firm D call. The length of the CDR3 is 16 residues. The V gene's germline CDR1 is MNHNS and CDR2 SASEGT. Deletions cut 4 bases from V and 8 bases from J, with 20 bases between.

The chain recombines TRBV4-3 with TRBJ2-1; D is ambiguous. The germline V gene has CDR1 LGHNA and CDR2 YSLEER. The ends were cut back, 3 bases at V and 6 bases at J, with 9 bases in the middle. CDR3 length: 13 residues. The CDR3 here is CASSHRPSNEQFF. The CDR3 bases are TGCGCCAGCAGCCATCGACCCAGCAATGAGCAGTTCTTC.

J is TRBJ1-1 and V is TRBV2, with D possibly being TRBD1 (5 bases). V was clipped by 6 bases and J by 4 bases, with 9 bases between them. CDR1 and CDR2 (germline): SNHLY, FYNNEI. This CDR3 comprises 12 residues. CDR3 protein: CASRPTGTEAFF. CDR3 DNA: TGTGCCAGCAGGCCAACAGGCACTGAAGCTTTCTTT.

This sequence joins TRBV27 and TRBJ1-5; D gene ambiguous. Germline CDR1 reads MNHEY; CDR2 reads SMNVEV (reference sequence). Trimming took off 6 bases at V and 4 bases at J, with 16 bases between the two ends. The CDR3 totals 15 residues. The CDR3 sequence is CASRGRQPPNQPQHF. The CDR3 DNA reads TGTGCCAGCAGGGGTAGACAACCGCCAAATCAGCCCCAGCATTTT.

The J gene is TRBJ2-7, the V gene TRBV28; D is uncertain. CDR1 and CDR2 from the germline V gene are MDHEN and SYDVKM. This CDR3 is 17 amino acids long. V shed 3 bases and J shed 6 bases, with 24 bases lying between them. CDR3 nucleotide sequence: TGTGCCAGCAGTTTCTCGGTGGTAACGAGCGACCTACTCGAGCAGTACTTC. Translating gives CASSFSVVTSDLLEQYF.

This clone has only a few counts. CDR3 nucleotide sequence: TGTGCCAGCCAGGGGGCGCGCACTGAAGCTTTCTTT. Translation: CASQGARTEAFF. The chain is built from TRBV6-1 and TRBJ1-1; 8 bases align to TRBD1. This CDR3 has 12 amino acids. Unmatched junction bases numbered 3, after V lost 8 bases and J lost 4 bases. Per the germline V gene, CDR1 is MNHNS and CDR2 is SASEGT.

This clone was counted between two and nine times. The chain is built from TRBV2 and TRBJ1-2, with D unresolved. The germline gives CDR1 SNHLY, CDR2 FYNNEI. The CDR3 totals 13 residues. Trimming removed 7 bases at V and 4 bases at J, with 13 bases between. CDR3 in DNA: TGTGCCAGCAAGTTGAGACTGAGCTATGGCTACACCTTC. It is translated as CASKLRLSYGYTF.

As to this clone: Other DNA sequences in this specimen translate into the identical CDR3. The chain employs TRBV28 and TRBJ1-1; D unresolved. Germline CDR1 is MDHEN and CDR2 is SYDVKM. The ends were cut back, 2 bases at V and 1 base at J, with 5 bases in the middle. CDR3 length: 13 amino acids. CDR3 sequence reads: CASSLIRNTEAFF. DNA for the CDR3: TGTGCCAGCAGTTTAATCCGGAACACTGAAGCTTTCTTT.

The V gene is TRBV2, the J gene TRBJ2-7, with a possible D match to TRBD2 (5 bases). The CDR3 has 14 residues. The germline gives CDR1 SNHLY, CDR2 FYNNEI. V was trimmed by 3 bases and J by 3 bases, leaving 12 bases between them. In DNA form, the CDR3 reads TGTGCCAGCAGTGAGGCAGAGGGTGGCTACGAGCAGTACTTC. This encodes CASSEAEGGYEQYF.

The chain carries TRBV27 and TRBJ2-6; 9 bases line up with TRBD1. The length of the CDR3 is 19 residues. Per the germline V gene, CDR1 is MNHEY and CDR2 is SMNVEV (reference sequence). Losses at the gene ends were 4 bases for V and 0 bases for J; bases not matched to a gene: 10. CDR3 sequence: CASSSLGQGFRSGANVLTF. The CDR3 region has the DNA TGTGCCAGCAGTTCCCTAGGACAGGGGTTTCGCTCTGGGGCCAACGTCCTGACTTTC.

This clone has a single count. This sequence joins TRBV6-5 and TRBJ2-2, with TRBD2 identical over 7 bases. CDR1 is MNHEY and CDR2 is SVGAGI in the germline V gene. The V gene end was trimmed by 5 bases and the J gene end by 5 bases; junction bases not matched to a gene: 5. CDR3 size: 14 residues. CDR3 region: CASSPLLATGELFF. The CDR3 DNA reads as TGTGCCAGCAGTCCCCTACTAGCGACCGGGGAGCTGTTTTTT.